This T cell receptor beta chain appears in the sequencing data of a study of response to subunit inactivated influenza vaccine. In regard to this clonotype: Its antigen remains unknown.

MiXCR, applied by TCRdb to the RT-PCR reads, yields one record per CDR3 protein. This sample yields roughly 630,000 distinct CDR3 sequences, of which 12% to 15% are seen a single time; less than 8.5% belongs to the top ten. There are 13 residues in the CDR3. Germline V gene data show CDR1 as SGHTA and CDR2 as FQGNSA. V lost 4 bases, J lost 7 bases, and 11 bases lay in between. Whole-study findings and limits: The authors suggested that every seasonal influenza vaccination recruits few new T cells.

The clonotype comes from a man aged 50 to 59 who received an inactivated influenza vaccine. This sample comprised PBMCs from blood, obtained less than 15 days before vaccination. The gene calls are TRBV7-2 and TRBJ2-1; no clear D. The CDR3 DNA reads TGTGCCAGCAGCTCTCCAATTTTGAATGAGCAGTTCTTC. This translates into CASSSPILNEQFF.